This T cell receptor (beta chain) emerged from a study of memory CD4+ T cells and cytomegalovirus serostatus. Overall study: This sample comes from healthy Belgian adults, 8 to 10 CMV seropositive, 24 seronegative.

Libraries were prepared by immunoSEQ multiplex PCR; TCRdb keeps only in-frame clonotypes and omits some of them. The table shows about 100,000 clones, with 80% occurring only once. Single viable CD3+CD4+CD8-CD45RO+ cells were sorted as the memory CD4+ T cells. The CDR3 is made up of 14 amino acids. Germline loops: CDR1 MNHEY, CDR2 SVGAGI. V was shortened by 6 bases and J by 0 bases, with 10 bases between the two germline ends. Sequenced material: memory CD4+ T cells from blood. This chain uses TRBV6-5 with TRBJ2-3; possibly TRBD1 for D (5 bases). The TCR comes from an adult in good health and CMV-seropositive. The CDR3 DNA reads TGTGCCAGCAGAGGGGCGGCTAGCACAGATACGCAGTATTTT. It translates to CASRGAASTDTQYF.